A single sample gave rise to the 29 T cell receptor beta chains below, sequenced in a study of identical twins. Each CDR3 protein gets one entry after TCRdb re-called the 5' RACE reads with MiXCR. This sample has about 700,000 distinct CDR3 sequences, with 8.6% found just once. The sample also formed part of further work on yellow fever vaccine responses in identical twins.

Sample: PBMCs. These receptors all come from a woman younger than 35 in good health.

This clonotype was picked up a small number of times. CDR3 amino acids: CASSSPGLSWEQYF. DNA of the CDR3: TGTGCCAGCAGTTCGCCGGGACTCTCTTGGGAGCAGTACTTC. The chain couples TRBV6-5 to TRBJ2-7, with a weak D call TRBD2 (6 bases). The germline CDR1 and CDR2 sequences are MNHEY and SVGAGI. CDR3 length: 14 amino acids. Trimming shortened V by 4 bases and J by 7 bases, and 17 bases separated the two germline ends.

This clonotype was counted only a few times. The chain has TRBV2 and TRBJ2-7; D perhaps matches TRBD1 (6 bases). Trimming left V 9 bases short and J 0 bases short, with 15 bases between. In germline, CDR1 is SNHLY, CDR2 FYNNEI. This CDR3 contains 14 residues. The CDR3 here is CASTHGDISYEQYF. The CDR3 nucleotides read TGTGCCAGTACGCATGGGGACATCTCCTACGAGCAGTACTTC.

J is TRBJ2-7 and V is TRBV6-5; TRBD1 matches 7 bases. The V segment lost 2 bases and the J segment 5 bases; nucleotides outside the gene matches: 6. CDR1 is MNHEY, CDR2 SVGAGI, per germline. The CDR3 is 14 amino acids. The CDR3 is CASSYRGREDEQYF. As DNA, the CDR3 is TGTGCCAGCAGTTACAGGGGGCGCGAGGACGAGCAGTACTTC.

This clonotype was observed a handful of times. The chain recombines TRBV27 with TRBJ2-7; TRBD2 matches 14 bases. The CDR3 is 16 amino acids. From germline, CDR1 is MNHEY and CDR2 SMNVEV (reference sequence). The V and J ends lost 2 bases and 4 bases, in that order; junction bases with no gene match: 4. The chain's CDR3 is CASSLIGTSGSYEQYF. CDR3 nucleotides: TGTGCCAGCAGTTTAATCGGGACTAGCGGGAGTTACGAGCAGTACTTC.

This clonotype was detected a few times. The gene calls are TRBV6-2 or TRBV6-3 and TRBJ2-1, with D maybe TRBD2 (5 bases). Trimming pared 7 bases from V and 0 bases from J, leaving 13 bases between. Germline CDR1 reads MNHEY; CDR2 reads SVGEGT. This CDR3 is built from 15 residues. The CDR3, as DNA: TGTGCCAGCACCATCGGGGAAAGCTCCTACAATGAGCAGTTCTTC. Translating gives CASTIGESSYNEQFF.

This clonotype showed up many times. This chain joins TRBV20-1 and TRBJ1-5; possibly TRBD1 for D (5 bases). CDR3 length: 13 residues. CDR1 is DFQATT and CDR2 is SNEGSKA in the germline V gene (reference sequence). V dropped 4 bases and J dropped 3 bases, with 10 bases sitting between them. This CDR3 is CSAIAGDNQPQHF. CDR3 coding DNA: TGCAGTGCTATAGCGGGGGACAATCAGCCCCAGCATTTT.

This clonotype was observed a few times. The V gene is TRBV19, the J gene TRBJ2-1; D is undetermined. V lost 5 bases and J 9 bases, leaving 11 bases between the germline ends. Germline values: CDR1 LNHDA, CDR2 SQIVND (reference sequence). The CDR3 contains 12 residues. CDR3 in DNA: TGTGCCAGTAGTGGCCCCTTTAGTGAGCAGTTCTTC. Translated: CASSGPFSEQFF.

This clonotype was counted between two and nine times. The rearrangement uses TRBV7-2 and TRBJ2-1, with D possibly matching TRBD2 (6 bases). The CDR3 loop spans 16 amino acids. Germline loops: CDR1 SGHTA, CDR2 FQGNSA. V was pared by 1 base and J by 0 bases, with 10 bases between. In DNA form, the CDR3 reads TGTGCCAGCAGCTTAGTGGCTAGCGTCTCCTACAATGAGCAGTTCTTC. Its protein product is CASSLVASVSYNEQFF.

This clonotype has ten or more counts. The rearrangement joins TRBV27 to TRBJ2-7, with TRBD2 as a possible D gene (5 bases). This CDR3 region has 14 residues. Trimming stripped 1 base from V and 2 bases from J, with 9 bases between. From germline, CDR1 is MNHEY and CDR2 SMNVEV (reference sequence). The CDR3 loop reads CASSLLRGPYEQYF. The CDR3 region has the DNA TGTGCCAGCAGTTTATTGAGAGGGCCCTACGAGCAGTACTTC.

V and J are TRBV3-1 and TRBJ2-1, with 8 nucleotides matching TRBD2. The V gene end was trimmed by 0 bases and the J gene end by 12 bases; junction bases not matched to a gene: 7. Germline V CDR1 and CDR2: LGHDT, YNNKEL (reference sequence). The CDR3 covers 14 residues. The CDR3 DNA follows: TGTGCCAGCAGCCAAGATCTGCTAGCGGGTATGCAGTTCTTC. Protein product: CASSQDLLAGMQFF.

The chain employs TRBV11-2 and TRBJ1-1, with D unresolved. Germline lookup yields CDR1 SGHAT and CDR2 FQNNGV. The CDR3 loop spans 15 amino acids. V gave up 2 bases and J gave up 0 bases, with 10 bases separating them. For the CDR3, the DNA is TGTGCCAGCAGCTTAAGTGTGCAGGTGAACACTGAAGCTTTCTTT. Its protein product is CASSLSVQVNTEAFF. Drawing the rest from reference TRBV11-2 and TRBJ1-1, the complete variable domain is EAGVAQSPRYKIIEKRQSVAFWCNPISGHATLYWYQQILGQGPKLLIQFQNNGVVDDSQLPKDRFSAERLKGVDSTLKIQPAKLEDSAVYLCASSLSVQVNTEAFFGQGTRLTVV.

The CDR3 region is CASSPRDKMGTEAFF. The CDR3 DNA reads TGTGCCAGCAGCCCCCGGGACAAGATGGGGACTGAAGCTTTCTTT. V usage is TRBV7-9 and J usage is TRBJ1-1; TRBD1 might be the D (6 bases). The CDR3 covers 15 residues. Trimming stripped 5 bases from V and 5 bases from J, with 18 bases between. Germline V gene sequence: CDR1 SEHNR, CDR2 FQNEAQ (reference sequence).

V and J are TRBV6-2 or TRBV6-3 and TRBJ2-7, with 7 bases that match TRBD1. The length of the CDR3 is 17 residues. Germline values: CDR1 MNHEY, CDR2 SVGEGT. J lost 2 bases, V lost 4 bases, and 14 bases had no gene match. The DNA of the CDR3 is TGTGCCAGCAGTTTTTTCCCCTCCGACGGGACAGCCTACGAGCAGTACTTC. Its protein product is CASSFFPSDGTAYEQYF.

The chain couples TRBV7-9 to TRBJ2-1; TRBD2 matches 10 bases. The CDR3 has 16 amino acids. Germline lookup yields CDR1 SEHNR and CDR2 FQNEAQ (reference sequence). The V gene end was trimmed by 5 bases and the J gene end by 6 bases; junction bases not matched to a gene: 10. CDR3 nucleotides: TGTGCCAGCAGCCCTGAAGCGGGAGGGCCAATCAATGAGCAGTTCTTC. Amino acids: CASSPEAGGPINEQFF.

The gene calls are TRBV15 and TRBJ2-3; TRBD1 is a possible D gene (6 bases). Germline V gives CDR1 LNHNV, CDR2 YYDKDF (reference sequence). The CDR3 is 18 residues long. The V gene lost 2 bases and the J gene lost 5 bases, with 23 bases spanning the gap. The CDR3 bases are TGTGCCACCAGCAGAATTTCAGGGGAGATACCCCCCAGAGATACGCAGTATTTT. Its translation: CATSRISGEIPPRDTQYF.

This clonotype was seen only a few times. The genes are TRBV20-1 and TRBJ1-2; a possible D gene is TRBD1 (6 bases). Trimming shortened V by 4 bases and J by 2 bases, and 17 bases separated the two germline ends. This CDR3 is built from 15 residues. Per the germline V gene, CDR1 is DFQATT and CDR2 is SNEGSKA (reference sequence). CDR3 nucleotides: TGCAGTGCTACTCGTCGGGGGCTGCTAAACTATGGCTACACCTTC. It yields the protein CSATRRGLLNYGYTF.

This clonotype occurred many times. The gene calls are TRBV5-5 and TRBJ2-7, with D tentatively TRBD1 (5 bases). The CDR3 contains 15 residues. Trimming removed 2 bases at V and 2 bases at J, with 14 bases between. Germline V lookup: CDR1 SGHKS, CDR2 YYEKEE (reference sequence). This chain's CDR3 is CASSFGLRVPYEQYF. In nucleotides, the CDR3 is TGTGCCAGCAGCTTCGGTCTCAGGGTTCCCTACGAGCAGTACTTC.

The chain employs TRBV5-1 and TRBJ2-1, with D perhaps matching TRBD1 or TRBD2 (5 bases each). The germline V gene has CDR1 SGHRS and CDR2 YFSETQ. The germline V and J ends were trimmed by 4 bases and 6 bases, with 20 bases remaining between them. The length of the CDR3 is 16 residues. The DNA of the CDR3 is TGCGCCAGCAGCACATGGGTTGCAGGGACCGGCAATGAGCAGTTCTTC. Its translation: CASSTWVAGTGNEQFF.

On this clonotype: The junction and the germline gene differ at one end; a read error may be behind it. V usage is TRBV20-1 and J usage is TRBJ2-7; 8 bases agree with TRBD2. The CDR3 has 15 residues. Looked up from germline, CDR1 is DFQATT and CDR2 is SNEGSKA (reference sequence). This chain's CDR3 is CIAIRVAGKNYEQYF. CDR3 coding DNA: TGCATTGCTATACGAGTAGCGGGGAAGAACTACGAGCAGTACTTC.

This clonotype was found a few times. The J gene is TRBJ2-1, the V gene TRBV6-4; maybe TRBD2 (6 bases). V was pared by 2 bases and J by 1 base, with 12 bases between. The CDR3 loop spans 16 amino acids. Germline V lookup: CDR1 MRHNA, CDR2 SNTAGT. CDR3 sequence: CASSDQTSMSYNEQFF. DNA for the CDR3: TGTGCCAGCAGTGACCAGACTAGTATGTCCTACAATGAGCAGTTCTTC.

This clonotype was observed a handful of times. The chain links TRBV9 to TRBJ2-5, with 12 positions matching TRBD2. The V gene's germline CDR1 is SGDLS and CDR2 YYNGEE. This CDR3 has 14 residues. V lost 5 bases, J lost 5 bases, and 4 bases stayed unmatched. The CDR3 sequence: CASSSTSGGETQYF. DNA for the CDR3: TGTGCCAGCAGTTCTACTAGCGGGGGGGAGACCCAGTACTTC. The whole variable domain, filled in from reference TRBV9 and TRBJ2-5, reads DSGVTQTPKHLITATGQRVTLRCSPRSGDLSVYWYQQSLDQGLQFLIQYYNGEERAKGNILERFSAQQFPDLHSELNLSSLELGDSALYFCASSSTSGGETQYFGPGTRLLVL.

This clonotype was seen many times. The J gene is TRBJ1-1, the V gene TRBV2; D is unresolved. The V end lost 7 bases, the J end lost 10 bases, and 19 bases lay between the germline ends. Germline CDR1 and CDR2: SNHLY and FYNNEI. This CDR3 comprises 13 residues. The CDR3 spells CASKYGHPEGAFF. CDR3 DNA: TGTGCCAGCAAATACGGCCACCCCGAGGGAGCTTTCTTT.

The V call is TRBV5-1, the J call TRBJ2-5; weak D call: TRBD1 (6 bases). CDR3 length equals 15 residues. From germline, CDR1 is SGHRS and CDR2 YFSETQ. The V and J ends lost 3 bases and 9 bases respectively, with 21 bases between them. CDR3 sequence (DNA): TGCGCCAGCAGCTACCATGCGGACAGCCAAGGGGCCCAGTACTTC. Translation gives CASSYHADSQGAQYF.

The chain links TRBV28 to TRBJ2-5; 7 bases map to TRBD1. V was clipped by 6 bases and J by 5 bases; unmatched bases: 21. This CDR3 has 18 amino acids. CDR1 and CDR2 (germline): MDHEN, SYDVKM. The chain's CDR3 is CASSLPGGWATGQETQYF. The CDR3 bases are TGTGCCAGCAGCCTCCCTGGGGGTTGGGCGACAGGGCAGGAGACCCAGTACTTC.

This clonotype showed up many times. V and J are TRBV12-3 or TRBV12-4 and TRBJ1-4, with a tentative D call TRBD1 (6 bases). The CDR3 covers 15 residues. Trimming took 5 bases from V and 7 from J, leaving 17 bases between them. CDR3 nucleotides: TGTGCCAGCAGTCCCCCCGGGGGAGGGGGTGAAAAACTGTTTTTT. It yields the protein CASSPPGGGGEKLFF.

The V call is TRBV4-3, the J call TRBJ2-3; either TRBD1 or TRBD2 may fit D (5 bases each). V lost 1 base and J 11 bases, leaving 10 bases between the germline ends. Per germline, CDR1 LGHNA and CDR2 YSLEER. The CDR3 is made up of 12 amino acids. The CDR3 DNA follows: TGCGCCAGCAGCCAAGCCGGGACCGAGCAGTATTTT. It yields the protein CASSQAGTEQYF.

This clonotype was seen at least ten times. The genes are TRBV4-3 and TRBJ1-6; D ambiguous. Germline V gene lookup returns CDR1 LGHNA and CDR2 YSLEER. The CDR3 runs 14 residues. V lost 4 bases, J lost 6 bases, and 10 bases lay in between. The CDR3 spells CASSPGPLNSPLHF. Written as DNA, the CDR3 is TGCGCCAGCAGCCCCGGACCGCTTAATTCACCCCTCCACTTT.

The V gene is TRBV4-3, the J gene TRBJ2-7; D gene ambiguous. The CDR3 loop spans 14 amino acids. Germline V gives CDR1 LGHNA, CDR2 YSLEER. With 0 bases removed from V and 3 bases from J, the gap between germline ends came to 9 bases. CDR3 nucleotides: TGCGCCAGCAGCCAAGATCGTGCCCACTACGAGCAGTACTTC. Translating gives CASSQDRAHYEQYF.

This clonotype occurred a few times. The V gene is TRBV11-1, the J gene TRBJ2-1; 8 bases match TRBD2. Germline lookup yields CDR1 SGHAT and CDR2 FQDESV (reference sequence). Losses at the gene ends were 0 bases for V and 6 bases for J; bases not matched to a gene: 10. CDR3 length equals 17 residues. The CDR3 protein is CASSLARALAGSNEQFF. As DNA, the CDR3 is TGTGCCAGCAGCTTAGCAAGGGCCCTAGCGGGCTCCAATGAGCAGTTCTTC.